These 13 T cell receptor beta chains came from one sample sequenced in a study of T cell repertoires in cytomegalovirus infection (dated by TCRdb to about 2019). Sequencing was carried out with an Illumina HiSeq 1500. TCRdb trimmed the raw reads at Q25, called clones with MiXCR and kept productive beta chains. Identical CDR3 proteins give one entry, which carries the most common genes and DNA. Present in this sample are over 150,000 distinct CDR3 sequences, 17% of which were seen just once. Under 30% of the sample is held by the ten biggest clonotypes. Source material: CD8+ T cells from PBMCs. The origin of the receptors is a human donor in good health (CMV status not recorded). Some clones in this sample may be carry-over from other donors' samples.

V is TRBV7-9 and J is TRBJ2-3; 8 bases are shared with TRBD2. The ends lost 8 bases at V and 5 bases at J; junction bases unmatched: 15. The CDR3 length is 16 residues. Germline CDR1 is SEHNR and CDR2 is FQNEAQ (reference sequence). CDR3 nucleotides: TGTGCCAGCTACGATTTAGCGGGAACCCCGGAAGATACGCAGTATTTT. Translation gives CASYDLAGTPEDTQYF.

This clonotype was picked up many times. V usage is TRBV27 and J usage is TRBJ2-7; no clear D. Trimming took 0 bases from V and 4 from J, leaving 10 bases between them. The CDR3 has 14 residues. The V gene's germline CDR1 is MNHEY and CDR2 SMNVEV (reference sequence). The CDR3 is CASSLSEVGYEQYF. The CDR3 DNA sequence: TGTGCCAGCAGTTTATCGGAAGTGGGGTACGAGCAGTACTTC.

In its sample, this clonotype was seen a few times. The V and J genes are TRBV6-2 or TRBV6-3 and TRBJ2-3; no firm D call. The CDR3 spans 13 residues. CDR1 MNHEY and CDR2 SVGEGT come from the germline V gene. V lost 6 bases and J lost 2, with 9 bases in between. CDR3 sequence: CASRGPTTDTQYF. CDR3 DNA: TGTGCCAGCAGAGGGCCGACCACAGATACGCAGTATTTT.

This clonotype was seen a handful of times. The rearrangement uses TRBV7-9 and TRBJ2-1, with 8 positions matching TRBD1. J was trimmed by 4 bases and V by 4 bases; bases with no gene match: 9. This CDR3 has 16 amino acids. Germline loops: CDR1 SEHNR, CDR2 FQNEAQ (reference sequence). This CDR3 is CASSSKGDRTYNEQFF. In DNA form, the CDR3 reads TGTGCCAGCAGCTCGAAGGGGGACAGGACTTACAATGAGCAGTTCTTC. The entire variable domain, with the rest obtained from reference TRBV7-9 and TRBJ2-1, is as follows: DTGVSQNPRHKITKRGQNVTFRCDPISEHNRLYWYRQTLGQGPEFLTYFQNEAQLEKSRLLSDRFSAERPKGSFSTLEIQRTEQGDSAMYLCASSSKGDRTYNEQFFGPGTRLTVL.

The chain links TRBV6-2 or TRBV6-3 to TRBJ2-5, with D possibly being TRBD1 (5 bases). Trimming pared 4 bases from V and 4 bases from J, leaving 19 bases between. There are 16 residues in the CDR3. The germline CDR1 and CDR2 sequences are MNHEY and SVGEGT. The CDR3 loop is CASSFDFLQGGETQYF. The CDR3 nucleotides read TGTGCCAGCAGTTTCGATTTTTTGCAGGGTGGAGAGACCCAGTACTTC.

The chain carries TRBV20-1 and TRBJ1-5; 7 positions match TRBD1. V shed 6 bases, J shed 2 bases, and the junction held 13 bases outside the gene matches. This CDR3 is built from 16 residues. Germline-derived CDR1 and CDR2 are DFQATT and SNEGSKA (reference sequence). CDR3 sequence: CSAQRAGTAGNQPQHF. CDR3 in DNA: TGCAGTGCCCAAAGGGCCGGGACAGCCGGCAATCAGCCCCAGCATTTT.

CDR3 in DNA: TGTGCCAGCAGCCTCTCCCGGTTTAGCGGGGGCCAGTATTTT. This encodes CASSLSRFSGGQYF. The chain carries TRBV7-2 and TRBJ2-3; 9 bases line up with TRBD2. The CDR3 has 14 amino acids. With 5 bases clipped from V and 12 bases from J, the junction kept 12 bases outside the gene matches. The germline gives CDR1 SGHTA, CDR2 FQGNSA.

The chain uses TRBV7-6 and TRBJ1-4; D remains unclear. V was trimmed by 1 base and J by 0 bases, leaving 3 bases between them. The CDR3 sequence is 14 residues long. Germline-derived CDR1 and CDR2 are SGHVS and FNYEAQ. CDR3: CASSLGPTNEKLFF. The CDR3 DNA follows: TGTGCCAGCAGCTTAGGACCAACTAATGAAAAACTGTTTTTT.

This chain uses TRBV20-1 with TRBJ1-2, with 10 bases fitting TRBD1. This CDR3 is 16 amino acids long. Trimming at V came to 6 bases and at J to 4 bases, leaving 14 bases not matched to a gene. CDR1 is DFQATT, CDR2 SNEGSKA, per germline (reference sequence). In DNA, the CDR3 is TGCAGTGCCCGCGGGACAGGGGACCCTTTCGGCTATGGCTACACCTTC. It is translated as CSARGTGDPFGYGYTF.

Only a few counts were recorded for this clonotype. The rearrangement uses TRBV28 and TRBJ2-3; D is possibly TRBD1 or TRBD2 (5 bases each). Germline V gene lookup returns CDR1 MDHEN and CDR2 SYDVKM. The CDR3 runs to 14 residues. Trimming took off 8 bases at V and 4 bases at J, with 16 bases between the two ends. The CDR3 coding sequence is TGTGCCAGCGCTAGGGTGGGGGACGCAGATACGCAGTATTTT. Encoded protein: CASARVGDADTQYF.

This clonotype has just a few counts. This chain connects TRBV6-1 to TRBJ1-3; D not resolved. Deletions cut 0 bases from V and 1 base from J, with 13 bases between. This CDR3 has 17 amino acids. CDR1 is MNHNS, CDR2 SASEGT, per germline. CDR3 sequence: CASSEAESDGSGNTIYF. The DNA of the CDR3 is TGTGCCAGCAGTGAAGCGGAGAGTGACGGATCTGGAAACACCATATATTTT.

This clonotype was seen a few times. The chain joins TRBV12-3 or TRBV12-4 to TRBJ1-5; 8 bases match TRBD1. The V gene end was trimmed by 1 base and the J gene end by 4 bases; junction bases not matched to a gene: 9. The CDR3 is made up of 17 amino acids. This chain's CDR3 is CASSLDRTGLGNQPQHF. The CDR3 coding sequence is TGTGCCAGCAGTTTAGATAGGACAGGGCTAGGTAATCAGCCCCAGCATTTT.

The chain recombines TRBV7-3 with TRBJ2-4; unclear D gene. The CDR3 has 14 amino acids. Germline V CDR1 and CDR2: SGHTA, FQGTGA. V dropped 2 bases and J dropped 6 bases, with 11 bases sitting between them. CDR3 in amino acids: CASSLFGPGNIQYF. CDR3 in DNA: TGTGCCAGCAGCTTATTCGGTCCAGGAAACATTCAGTACTTC.